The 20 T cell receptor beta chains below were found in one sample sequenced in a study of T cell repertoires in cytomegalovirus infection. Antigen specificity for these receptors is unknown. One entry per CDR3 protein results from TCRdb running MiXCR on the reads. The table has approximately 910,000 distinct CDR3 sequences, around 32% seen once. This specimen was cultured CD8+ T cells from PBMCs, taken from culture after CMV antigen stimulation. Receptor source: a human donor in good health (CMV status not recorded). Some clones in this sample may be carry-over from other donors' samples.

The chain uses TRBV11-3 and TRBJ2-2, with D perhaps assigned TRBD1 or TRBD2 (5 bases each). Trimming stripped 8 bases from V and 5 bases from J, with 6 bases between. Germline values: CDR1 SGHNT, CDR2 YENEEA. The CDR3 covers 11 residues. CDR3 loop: CASGGTGELFF. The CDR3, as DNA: TGTGCCAGCGGGGGTACCGGGGAGCTGTTTTTT. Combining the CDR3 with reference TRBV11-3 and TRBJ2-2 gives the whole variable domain EAGVVQSPRYKIIEKKQPVAFWCNPISGHNTLYWYLQNLGQGPELLIRYENEEAVDDSQLPKDRFSAERLKGVDSTLKIQPAELGDSAVYLCASGGTGELFFGEGSRLTVL.

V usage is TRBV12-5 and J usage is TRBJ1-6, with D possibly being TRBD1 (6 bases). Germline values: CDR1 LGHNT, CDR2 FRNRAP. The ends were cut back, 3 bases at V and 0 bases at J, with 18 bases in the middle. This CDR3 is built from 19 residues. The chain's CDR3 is CASGFYKGGSSSYNSPLHF. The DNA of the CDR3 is TGTGCTAGTGGTTTTTATAAGGGGGGCAGTAGCTCCTATAATTCACCCCTCCACTTT.

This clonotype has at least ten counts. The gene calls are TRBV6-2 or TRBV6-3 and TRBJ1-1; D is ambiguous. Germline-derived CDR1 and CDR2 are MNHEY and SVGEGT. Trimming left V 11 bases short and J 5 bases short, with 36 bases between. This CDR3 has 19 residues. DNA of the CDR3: TGTGCCTCTCGTTACGGGCAGGCCGAAGTTTTTCGCCGCGGGACTGAAGCTTTCTTT. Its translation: CASRYGQAEVFRRGTEAFF.

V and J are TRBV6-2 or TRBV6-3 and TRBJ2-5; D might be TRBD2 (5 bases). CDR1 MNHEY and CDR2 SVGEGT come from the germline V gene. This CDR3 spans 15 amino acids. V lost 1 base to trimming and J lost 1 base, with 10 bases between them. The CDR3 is CASSYLGSPQETQYF. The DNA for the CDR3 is TGTGCCAGCAGTTACTTAGGGAGCCCCCAAGAGACCCAGTACTTC.

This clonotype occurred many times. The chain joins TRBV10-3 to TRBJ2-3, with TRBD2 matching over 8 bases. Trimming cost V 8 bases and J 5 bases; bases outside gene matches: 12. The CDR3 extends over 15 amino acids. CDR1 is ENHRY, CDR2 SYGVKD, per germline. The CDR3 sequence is CAIRTKSGGQDTQYF. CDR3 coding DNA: TGTGCCATCCGAACCAAGAGCGGGGGCCAAGATACGCAGTATTTT.

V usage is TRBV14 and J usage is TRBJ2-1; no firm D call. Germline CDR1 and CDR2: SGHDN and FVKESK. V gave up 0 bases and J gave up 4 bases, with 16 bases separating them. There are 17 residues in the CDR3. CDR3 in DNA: TGTGCCAGCAGCCAAGATGGGTGGTCGGGCCTTTACAATGAGCAGTTCTTC. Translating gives CASSQDGWSGLYNEQFF.

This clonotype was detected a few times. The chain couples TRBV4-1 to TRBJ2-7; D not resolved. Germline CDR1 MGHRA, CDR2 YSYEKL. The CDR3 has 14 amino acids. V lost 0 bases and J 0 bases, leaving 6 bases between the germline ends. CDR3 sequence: CASSQEGLSYEQYF. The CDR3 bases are TGCGCCAGCAGCCAAGAGGGCCTCTCCTACGAGCAGTACTTC.

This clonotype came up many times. In nucleotides, the CDR3 is TGTGCCAGCAGCCCGGGACTAGCGGGGACTCCTCCCGGGGAGCTGTTTTTT. Translating gives CASSPGLAGTPPGELFF. This chain links TRBV7-6 with TRBJ2-2; 13 bases agree with TRBD2. With 5 bases clipped from V and 6 bases from J, the junction kept 9 bases outside the gene matches. CDR1 is SGHVS and CDR2 is FNYEAQ in the germline V gene. This CDR3 is built from 17 residues. Full variable domain (remainder filled in from reference TRBV7-6 and TRBJ2-2): GAGVSQSPRYKVTKRGQDVALRCDPISGHVSLYWYRQALGQGPEFLTYFNYEAQQDKSGLPNDRFSAERPEGSISTLTIQRTEQRDSAMYRCASSPGLAGTPPGELFFGEGSRLTVL.

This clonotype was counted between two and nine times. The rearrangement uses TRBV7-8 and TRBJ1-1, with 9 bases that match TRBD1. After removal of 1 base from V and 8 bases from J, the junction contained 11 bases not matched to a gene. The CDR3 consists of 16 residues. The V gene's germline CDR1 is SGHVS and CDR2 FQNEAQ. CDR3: CASSLVPGQGQIEAFF. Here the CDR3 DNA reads TGTGCCAGCAGCTTAGTACCGGGACAGGGCCAAATAGAAGCTTTCTTT. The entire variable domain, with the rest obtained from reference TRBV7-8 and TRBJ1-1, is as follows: GAGVSQSPRYKVAKRGQDVALRCDPISGHVSLFWYQQALGQGPEFLTYFQNEAQLDKSGLPSDRFFAERPEGSVSTLKIQRTQQEDSAVYLCASSLVPGQGQIEAFFGQGTRLTVV.

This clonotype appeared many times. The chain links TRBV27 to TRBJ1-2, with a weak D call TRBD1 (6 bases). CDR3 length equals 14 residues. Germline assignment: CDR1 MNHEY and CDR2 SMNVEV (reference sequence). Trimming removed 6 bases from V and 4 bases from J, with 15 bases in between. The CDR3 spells CASSLGGAGYGYTF. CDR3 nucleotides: TGTGCCAGCAGCTTGGGGGGCGCTGGCTATGGCTACACCTTC.

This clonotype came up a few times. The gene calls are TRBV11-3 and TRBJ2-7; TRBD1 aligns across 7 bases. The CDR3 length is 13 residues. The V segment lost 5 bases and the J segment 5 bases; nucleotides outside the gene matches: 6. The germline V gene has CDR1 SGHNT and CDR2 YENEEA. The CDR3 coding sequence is TGTGCCAGCAGCAGCCGGGACAGCCACGAGCAGTACTTC. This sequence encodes CASSSRDSHEQYF.

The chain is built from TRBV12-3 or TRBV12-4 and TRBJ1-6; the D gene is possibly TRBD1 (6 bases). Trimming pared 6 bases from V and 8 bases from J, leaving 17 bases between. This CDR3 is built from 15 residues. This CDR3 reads CASSPDRTLHSPLHF. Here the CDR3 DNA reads TGTGCCAGCAGCCCCGACAGGACTTTACATTCACCCCTCCACTTT.

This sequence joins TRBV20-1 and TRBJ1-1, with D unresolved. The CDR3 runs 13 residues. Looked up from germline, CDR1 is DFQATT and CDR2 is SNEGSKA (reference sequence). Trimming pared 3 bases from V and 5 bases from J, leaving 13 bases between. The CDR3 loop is CSASHRVGTEAFF. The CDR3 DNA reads TGCAGTGCTAGTCATCGCGTAGGGACTGAAGCTTTCTTT.

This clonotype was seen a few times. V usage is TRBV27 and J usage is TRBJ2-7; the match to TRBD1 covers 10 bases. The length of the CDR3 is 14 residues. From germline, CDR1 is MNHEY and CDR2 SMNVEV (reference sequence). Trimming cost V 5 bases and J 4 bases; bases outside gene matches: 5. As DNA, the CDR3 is TGTGCCAGCAGTGAGGACAGGGGGGATTACGAGCAGTACTTC. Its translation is CASSEDRGDYEQYF.

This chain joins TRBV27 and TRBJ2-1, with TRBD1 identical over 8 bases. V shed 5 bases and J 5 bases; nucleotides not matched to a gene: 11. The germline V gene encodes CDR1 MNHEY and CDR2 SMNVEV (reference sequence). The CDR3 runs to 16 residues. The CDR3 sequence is CASSILPGQGDNEQFF. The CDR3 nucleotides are TGTGCCAGCAGTATCCTGCCCGGACAGGGCGACAATGAGCAGTTCTTC.

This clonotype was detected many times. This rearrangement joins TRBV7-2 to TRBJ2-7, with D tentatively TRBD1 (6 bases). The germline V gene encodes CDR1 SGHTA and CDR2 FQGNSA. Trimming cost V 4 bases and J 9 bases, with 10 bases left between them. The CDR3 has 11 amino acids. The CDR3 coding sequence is TGTGCCAGCAGCTCGGCAGGGGTGCAGTACTTC. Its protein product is CASSSAGVQYF.

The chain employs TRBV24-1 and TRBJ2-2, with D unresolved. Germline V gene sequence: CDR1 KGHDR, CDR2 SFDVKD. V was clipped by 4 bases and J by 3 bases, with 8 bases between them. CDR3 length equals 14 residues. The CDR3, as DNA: TGTGCCACCAGTGACAACAGTCACACCGGGGAGCTGTTTTTT. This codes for CATSDNSHTGELFF.

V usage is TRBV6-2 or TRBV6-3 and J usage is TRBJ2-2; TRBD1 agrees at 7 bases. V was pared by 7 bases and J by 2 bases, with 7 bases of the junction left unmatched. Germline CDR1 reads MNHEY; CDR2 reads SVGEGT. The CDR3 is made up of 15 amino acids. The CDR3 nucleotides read TGTGCCAGCATCCACGGGGACAGAAACACCGGGGAGCTGTTTTTT. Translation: CASIHGDRNTGELFF.

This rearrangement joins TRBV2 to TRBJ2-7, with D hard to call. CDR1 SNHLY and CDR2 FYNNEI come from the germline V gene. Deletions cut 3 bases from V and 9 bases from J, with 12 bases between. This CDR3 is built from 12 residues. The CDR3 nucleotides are TGTGCCAGCAGTGAGGCTGGTCTCGGGCAGTACTTC. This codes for CASSEAGLGQYF.

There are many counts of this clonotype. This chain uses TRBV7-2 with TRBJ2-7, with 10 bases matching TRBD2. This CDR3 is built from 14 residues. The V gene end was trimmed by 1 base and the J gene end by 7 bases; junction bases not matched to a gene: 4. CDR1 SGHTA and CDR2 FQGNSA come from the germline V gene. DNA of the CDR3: TGTGCCAGCAGCTTAGGGTTAGCGGGGGGTGAGCAGTACGTC. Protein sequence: CASSLGLAGGEQYV.